This TCR beta chain was found in a study of blood T cell repertoires in COVID-19. The overall study: The United States, Italy and Spain were the sources of the acute and convalescent COVID-19 samples. PBMCs, B-cell-depleted T cells, or T cells were the source of the cDNA or gDNA that made up the material.

Study processing details: Reference gene primer amplification in the assay estimated nucleated cell counts. Profiled with immunoSEQ multiplex PCR; TCRdb holds only in-frame clones, not every one. V and J calls and clone size are given by that table; D and trimming were obtained from the DNA. The data contain 81,000 or so clones, around nine tenths of them singletons. The V gene end was trimmed by 5 bases and the J gene end by 7 bases; junction bases not matched to a gene: 12. CDR1 is MNHEY, CDR2 SMNVEV, per germline (reference sequence). The CDR3 runs 17 residues. The TCR sequence derives from a man between 70 and 80 years old with active or convalescent COVID-19. The rearrangement links TRBV27 to TRBJ1-6, with 9 bases identical to TRBD1. Material: peripheral blood. DNA of the CDR3: TGTGCCAGCAGTATTATCGCGGGACAGGGTAAAAATTCACCCCTCCACTTT. Translating gives CASSIIAGQGKNSPLHF.